This T cell receptor (beta chain) was retrieved from a study of beta chain features in type 1 diabetes. Study observations and caveats: Type 1 diabetes patients had moderately but significantly shorter TCRB CDR3s in all four CD4+ subsets.

In the case of this clone: Its matching antigen is unknown.

Sequenced material consisted of expressed TCRB transcripts (all of the isolated RNA was reverse transcribed). Some clones are missing from TCRdb's copy, which holds only in-frame ones; the method was immunoSEQ multiplex PCR. The sample consists of 40,000 to 55,000 clones, just under 45% of them appearing once. V was trimmed by 3 bases and J by 5 bases, leaving 7 bases between them. Germline V gene lookup returns CDR1 LNHDA and CDR2 SQIVND (reference sequence). There are 12 residues in the CDR3. This TCR came from a man aged 25 to 45 with type 1 diabetes. The chain has TRBV19 and TRBJ1-2; D not certain. Sequenced: stem cell memory CD4+ T cells from blood. The CDR3 nucleotides are TGTGCCAGTAGTATCGCCAGGTATGGCTACACCTTC. This encodes CASSIARYGYTF.